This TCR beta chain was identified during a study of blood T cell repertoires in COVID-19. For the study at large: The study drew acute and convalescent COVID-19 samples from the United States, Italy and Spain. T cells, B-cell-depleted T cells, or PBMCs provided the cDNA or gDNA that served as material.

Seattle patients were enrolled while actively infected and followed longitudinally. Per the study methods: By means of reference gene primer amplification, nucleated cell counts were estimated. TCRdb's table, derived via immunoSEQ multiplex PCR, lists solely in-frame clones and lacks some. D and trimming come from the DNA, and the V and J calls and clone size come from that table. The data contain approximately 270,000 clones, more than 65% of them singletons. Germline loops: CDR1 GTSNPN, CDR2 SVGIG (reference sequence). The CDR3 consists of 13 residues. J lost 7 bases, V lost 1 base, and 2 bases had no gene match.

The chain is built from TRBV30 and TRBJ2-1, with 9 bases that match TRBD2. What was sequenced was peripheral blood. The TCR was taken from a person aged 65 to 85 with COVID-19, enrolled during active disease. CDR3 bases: TGTGCCTGGAGTGGACTAGCGGCGAATGAGCAGTTCTTC. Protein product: CAWSGLAANEQFF.